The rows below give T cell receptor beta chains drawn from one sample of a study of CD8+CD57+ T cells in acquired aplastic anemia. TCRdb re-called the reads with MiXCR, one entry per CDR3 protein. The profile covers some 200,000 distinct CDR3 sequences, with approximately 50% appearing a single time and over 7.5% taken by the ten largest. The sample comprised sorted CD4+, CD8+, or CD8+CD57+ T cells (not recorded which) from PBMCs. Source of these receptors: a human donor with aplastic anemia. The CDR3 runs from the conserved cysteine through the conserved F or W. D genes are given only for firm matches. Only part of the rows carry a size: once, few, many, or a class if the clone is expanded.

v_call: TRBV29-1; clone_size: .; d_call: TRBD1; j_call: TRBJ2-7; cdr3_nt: TGCAGCGTTGAAGGGGACAGACCCTACGAGCAGTACTTC; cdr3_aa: CSVEGDRPYEQYF
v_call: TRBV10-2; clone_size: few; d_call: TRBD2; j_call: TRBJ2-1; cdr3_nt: TGTGCCAGCAGTTACGGGGCGGGAGCTCGGAAGTACAATGAGCAGTTCTTC; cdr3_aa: CASSYGAGARKYNEQFF
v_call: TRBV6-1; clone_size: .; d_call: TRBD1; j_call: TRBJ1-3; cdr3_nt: TGTGCCAGCAGCCGACAGGGCCCGAGTGGAAACACCATATATTTT; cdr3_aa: CASSRQGPSGNTIYF
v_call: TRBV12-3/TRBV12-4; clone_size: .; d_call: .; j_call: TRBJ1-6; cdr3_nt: TGTGCCAGCAGTTTGGAGGGGCGGACACCCCTCCACTTT; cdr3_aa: CASSLEGRTPLHF
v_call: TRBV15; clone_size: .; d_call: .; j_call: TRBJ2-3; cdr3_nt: TGTGCCACCAGCAGACAGGTGATGGACACGCAGTATTTT; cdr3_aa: CATSRQVMDTQYF
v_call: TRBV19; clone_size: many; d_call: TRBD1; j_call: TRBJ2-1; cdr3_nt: TGTGCCAGTAGTATAGGGGACAGGGGTCTGAATGAGCAGTTCTTC; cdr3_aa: CASSIGDRGLNEQFF
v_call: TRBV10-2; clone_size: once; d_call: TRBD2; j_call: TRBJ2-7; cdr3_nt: TGCGCCACCGGGGTTAGCGGGGGATTCTACGAGCAGTACTTC; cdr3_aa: CATGVSGGFYEQYF
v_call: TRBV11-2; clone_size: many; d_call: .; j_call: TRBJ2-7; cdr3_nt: TGTGCCAGCAGCTTAGGACGAGGGAGCTCCTACGAGCAGTACTTC; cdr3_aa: CASSLGRGSSYEQYF
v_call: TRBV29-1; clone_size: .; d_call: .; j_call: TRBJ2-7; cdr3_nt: TGCAGCGTTGAGGCACAAGGGCGCTACGAGCAGTACTTC; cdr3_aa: CSVEAQGRYEQYF
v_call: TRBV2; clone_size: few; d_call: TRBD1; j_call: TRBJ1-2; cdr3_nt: TGTGCCAGCAGTGAGGACAGGGACTATGGCTACACCTTC; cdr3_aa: CASSEDRDYGYTF
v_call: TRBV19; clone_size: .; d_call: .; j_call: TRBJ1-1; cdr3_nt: TGTGCCAGTAGGATAATGACAGGAGTAAACACTGAAGCTTTCTTT; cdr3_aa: CASRIMTGVNTEAFF
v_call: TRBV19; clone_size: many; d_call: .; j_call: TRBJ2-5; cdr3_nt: TGTGCCAGTTCCACGGGGGACACCCAGTACTTC; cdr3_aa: CASSTGDTQYF
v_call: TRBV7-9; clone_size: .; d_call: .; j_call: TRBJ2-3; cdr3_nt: TGTGCCAGCCTAGCTTCTGGCACAGATACGCAGTATTTT; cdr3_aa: CASLASGTDTQYF
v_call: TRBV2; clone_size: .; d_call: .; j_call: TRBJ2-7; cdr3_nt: TGTGCCAGCTCGGGGGCCCGCTACGAGCAGTACTTC; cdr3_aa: CASSGARYEQYF
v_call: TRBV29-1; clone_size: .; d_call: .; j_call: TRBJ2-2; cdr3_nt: TGCAGCGTTGAAGGCATAGTTGGCGGGACGGGGACCGGGGAGCTGTTTTTT; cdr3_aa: CSVEGIVGGTGTGELFF
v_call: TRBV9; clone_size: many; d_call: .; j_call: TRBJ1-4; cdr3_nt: TGTGCCAGCAGCCGGGATCAAGGTGAAAAACTGTTTTTT; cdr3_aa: CASSRDQGEKLFF
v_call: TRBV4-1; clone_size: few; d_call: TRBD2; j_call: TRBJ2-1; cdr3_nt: TGCGCCAGCAGCCAAGATACCCTTAGCGGGGGGGCCCATGAGCAGTTCTTC; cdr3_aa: CASSQDTLSGGAHEQFF
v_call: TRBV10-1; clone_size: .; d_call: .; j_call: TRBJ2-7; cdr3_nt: TGCGCCAGCGAGAGGAACCTCGGGGACGAGCAGTACTTC; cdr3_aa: CASERNLGDEQYF
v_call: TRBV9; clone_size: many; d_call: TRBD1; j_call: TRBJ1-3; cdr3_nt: TGTGCCAGCAGCGTAGGGGGACAGGGAGGAAACACCATATATTTT; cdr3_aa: CASSVGGQGGNTIYF
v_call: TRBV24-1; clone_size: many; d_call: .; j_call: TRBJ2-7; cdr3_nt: TGTGCCACCCGTAGTCCAGGCAAAGTGGGCGAGCAGTACTTC; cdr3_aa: CATRSPGKVGEQYF
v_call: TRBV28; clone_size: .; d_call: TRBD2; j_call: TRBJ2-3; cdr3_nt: TGTGCCAGCAATCTTATAGCGGGGAGCACAGATACGCAGTATTTT; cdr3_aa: CASNLIAGSTDTQYF
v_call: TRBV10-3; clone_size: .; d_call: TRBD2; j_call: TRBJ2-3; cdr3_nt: TGTGCCATCACTAGCGGGAGCCCCACAGATACGCAGTATTTT; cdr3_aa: CAITSGSPTDTQYF
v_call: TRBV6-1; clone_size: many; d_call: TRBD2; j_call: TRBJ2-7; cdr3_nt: TGTGCCAGCACTAAGAGAGGGACTAGCCTCTACGAGCAGTACTTC; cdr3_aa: CASTKRGTSLYEQYF
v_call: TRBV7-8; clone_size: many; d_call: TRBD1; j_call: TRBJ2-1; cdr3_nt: TGTGCCAGCAGCCCAGTAGGACAGGCAACAAACAATGAGCAGTTCTTC; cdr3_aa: CASSPVGQATNNEQFF
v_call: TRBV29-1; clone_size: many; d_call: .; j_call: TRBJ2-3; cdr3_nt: TGCAGCGTCCCCGAGAAAAAGGAAGATACGCAGTATTTT; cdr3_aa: CSVPEKKEDTQYF
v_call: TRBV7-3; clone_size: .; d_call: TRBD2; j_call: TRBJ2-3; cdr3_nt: TGTGCCAGCACCCTTAGCGGGGGGGCAGCAGATACGCAGTATTTT; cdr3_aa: CASTLSGGAADTQYF
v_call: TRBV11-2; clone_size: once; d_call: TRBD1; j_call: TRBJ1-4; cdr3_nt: TGTGCCAGCAGCTTAAGTGGCCGACAGGGGGGAAATGAAAAACTGTTTTTT; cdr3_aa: CASSLSGRQGGNEKLFF
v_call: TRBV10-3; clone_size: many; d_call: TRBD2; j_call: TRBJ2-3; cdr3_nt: TGTGCCATCAGTGAAAGAGCGGGAGTCCCAGATACGCAGTATTTT; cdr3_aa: CAISERAGVPDTQYF
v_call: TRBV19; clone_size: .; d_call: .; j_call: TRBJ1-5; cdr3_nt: TGTGCCAGTAGTATTGATGGAGGTTACCAGCCCCAGCATTTT; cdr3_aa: CASSIDGGYQPQHF
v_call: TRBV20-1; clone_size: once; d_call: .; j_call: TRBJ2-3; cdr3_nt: TGCAGTGCTCTTAACGTAGGGGGAGTGGATACGCAGTATTTT; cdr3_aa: CSALNVGGVDTQYF
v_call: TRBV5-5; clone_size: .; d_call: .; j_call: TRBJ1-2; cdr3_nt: TGTGCCAGCAGCTCAACCGGACCGACCCTCTATGGCTACACCTTC; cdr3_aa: CASSSTGPTLYGYTF
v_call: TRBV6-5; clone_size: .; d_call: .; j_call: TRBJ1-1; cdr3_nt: TGTGCCAGCAGTTACGACCAGGAAGTAAGTGAAGCTTTCTTT; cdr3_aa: CASSYDQEVSEAFF
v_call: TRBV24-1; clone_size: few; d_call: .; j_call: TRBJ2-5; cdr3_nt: TGTGCCACCAGTGATTGGGGCAACCGAGACCAAGAGACCCAGTACTTC; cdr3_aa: CATSDWGNRDQETQYF
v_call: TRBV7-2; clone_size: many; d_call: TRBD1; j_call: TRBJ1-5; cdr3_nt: TGTGCCAGCAGCTTACTACAGGGGGGCAATCAGCCCCAGCATTTT; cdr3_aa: CASSLLQGGNQPQHF
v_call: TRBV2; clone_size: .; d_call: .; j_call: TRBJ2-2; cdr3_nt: TGTGCCAGCAGTAATGAGGGGAACACCGGGGAGCTGTTTTTT; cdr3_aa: CASSNEGNTGELFF
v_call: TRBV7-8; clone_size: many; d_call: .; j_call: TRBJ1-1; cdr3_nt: TGTGCCAGCAGCTTCGTACAGGGACGGACTGAAGCTTTCTTT; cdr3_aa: CASSFVQGRTEAFF
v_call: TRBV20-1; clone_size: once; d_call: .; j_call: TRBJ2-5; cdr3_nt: TGCAGTGCTAAGACCGGTGAAGAGACCCAGTACTTC; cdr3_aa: CSAKTGEETQYF
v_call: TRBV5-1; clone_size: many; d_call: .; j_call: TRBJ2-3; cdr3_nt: TGCGCCAGCAGCCTAGGCGCCTCGCGGGTCACAGATACGCAGTATTTT; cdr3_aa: CASSLGASRVTDTQYF
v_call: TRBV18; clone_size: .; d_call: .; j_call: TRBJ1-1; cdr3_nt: TGTGCCAGCTCACCGTCTAGCTTTGACACTGAAGCTTTCTTT; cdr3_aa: CASSPSSFDTEAFF
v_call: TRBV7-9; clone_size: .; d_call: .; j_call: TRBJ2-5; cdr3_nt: TGCGCCGGCAGCTTAGTGGGGGAGACCCAGTACTTC; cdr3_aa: CAGSLVGETQYF
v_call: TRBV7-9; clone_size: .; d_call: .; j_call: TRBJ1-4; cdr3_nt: TGTGCCAGCAGCTTGGGGGATGAAAAACTGTTTTTT; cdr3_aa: CASSLGDEKLFF
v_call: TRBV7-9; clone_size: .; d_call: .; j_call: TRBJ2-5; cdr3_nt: TGTGCCAGCACCCCTTTGGAGGGAGAGACCCAGTACTTC; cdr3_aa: CASTPLEGETQYF
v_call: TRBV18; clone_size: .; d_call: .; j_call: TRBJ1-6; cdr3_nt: TGTGCCAGCTCACCTCGGACTGGGGATAATTCACCCCTCCACTTT; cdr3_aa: CASSPRTGDNSPLHF
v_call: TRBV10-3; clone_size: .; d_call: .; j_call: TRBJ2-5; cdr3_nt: TGTGCCAGCAGCTCCACACGCGGGACCCAGTACTTC; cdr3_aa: CASSSTRGTQYF
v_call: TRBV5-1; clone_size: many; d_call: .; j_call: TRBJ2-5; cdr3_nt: TGCGCCAGCAGCTTTGACCTCCAAGAGACCCAGTACTTC; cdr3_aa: CASSFDLQETQYF
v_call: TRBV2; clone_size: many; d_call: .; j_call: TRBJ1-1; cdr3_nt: TGTGCCAGCACCTGGGGAATGGGCACTGAAGCTTTCTTT; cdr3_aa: CASTWGMGTEAFF
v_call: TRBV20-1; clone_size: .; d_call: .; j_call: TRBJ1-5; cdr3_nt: TGCAGTGCCTCCCCGGGCGGAGGTAGCAATCAGCCCCAGCATTTT; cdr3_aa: CSASPGGGSNQPQHF
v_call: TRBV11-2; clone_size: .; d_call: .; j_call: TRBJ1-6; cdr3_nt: TGTGCCAGCAGCACCTCAGACGGACGTAATTCACCCCTCCACTTT; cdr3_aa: CASSTSDGRNSPLHF
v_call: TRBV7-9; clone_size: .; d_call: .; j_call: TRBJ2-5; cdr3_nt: TGTGCCAGCAGCTTAGCAGCAAGCTATGGGACCCAGTACTTC; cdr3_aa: CASSLAASYGTQYF
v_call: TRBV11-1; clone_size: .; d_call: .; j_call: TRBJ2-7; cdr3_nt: TGTGCCAGCAGCCCGACTAGAACGGTCTTCGGCGGCGAGCAGTACTTC; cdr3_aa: CASSPTRTVFGGEQYF